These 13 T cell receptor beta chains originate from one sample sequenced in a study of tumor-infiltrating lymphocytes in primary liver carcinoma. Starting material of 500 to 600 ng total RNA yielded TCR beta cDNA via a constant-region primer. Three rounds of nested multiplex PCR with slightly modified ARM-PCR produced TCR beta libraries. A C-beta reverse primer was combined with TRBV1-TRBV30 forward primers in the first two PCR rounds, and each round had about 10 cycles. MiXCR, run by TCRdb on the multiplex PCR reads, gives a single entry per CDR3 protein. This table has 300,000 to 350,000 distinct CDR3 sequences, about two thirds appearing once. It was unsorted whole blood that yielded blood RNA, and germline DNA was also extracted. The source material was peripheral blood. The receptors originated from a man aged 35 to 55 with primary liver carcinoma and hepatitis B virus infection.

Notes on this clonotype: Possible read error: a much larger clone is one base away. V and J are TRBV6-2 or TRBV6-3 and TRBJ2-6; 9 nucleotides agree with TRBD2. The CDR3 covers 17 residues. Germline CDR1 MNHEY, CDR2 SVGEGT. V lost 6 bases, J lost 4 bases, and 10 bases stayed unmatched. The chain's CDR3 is CASRPGLACSGANVLTF. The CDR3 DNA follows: TGTGCCAGCAGGCCCGGACTAGCGTGCTCCGGGGCCAACGTCCTGACTTTC.

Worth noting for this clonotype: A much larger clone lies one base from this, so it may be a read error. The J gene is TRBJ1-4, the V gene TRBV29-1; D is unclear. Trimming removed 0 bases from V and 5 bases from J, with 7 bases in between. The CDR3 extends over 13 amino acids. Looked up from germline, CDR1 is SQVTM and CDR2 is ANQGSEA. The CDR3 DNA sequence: TGCAGCGTTGAAGACAGGAGCAATGAAAAACTGTTTTTT. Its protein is CSVEDRSNEKLFF.

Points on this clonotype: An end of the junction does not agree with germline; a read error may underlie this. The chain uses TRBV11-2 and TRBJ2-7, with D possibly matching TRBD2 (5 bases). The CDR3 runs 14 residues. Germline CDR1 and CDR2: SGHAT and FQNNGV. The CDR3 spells CASSLRGHSYEQYF. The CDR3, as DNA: TGTGCCAGCAGCTTACGCGGGCACTCCTACGAACAGTACTTC.

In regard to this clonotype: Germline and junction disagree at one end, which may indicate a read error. For the CDR3, the DNA is TGTGCCAGCAGTTTAGTTTGGAGCGGGAGATCCTACGCTCAGTACTTC. It codes for CASSLVWSGRSYAQYF. The chain couples TRBV11-2 to TRBJ2-7; 8 nucleotides agree with TRBD2. The CDR3 sequence is 16 residues long. CDR1 is SGHAT, CDR2 FQNNGV, per germline.

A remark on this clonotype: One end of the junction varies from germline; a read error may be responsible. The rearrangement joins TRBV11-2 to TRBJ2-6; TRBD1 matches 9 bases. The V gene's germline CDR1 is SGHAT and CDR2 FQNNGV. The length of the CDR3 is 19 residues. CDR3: CAGSLDGTGLSSGANVLTF. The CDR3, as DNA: TGTGCCGGCAGCTTAGACGGGACAGGGCTGAGCTCTGGGGCCAACGTCTTGACTTTC.

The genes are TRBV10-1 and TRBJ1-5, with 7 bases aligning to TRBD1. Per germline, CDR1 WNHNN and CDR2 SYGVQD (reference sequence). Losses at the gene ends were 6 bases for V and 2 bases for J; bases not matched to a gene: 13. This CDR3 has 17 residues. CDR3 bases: TGCGCCAGCAGGAGAACAGGGGATCTTTACGGCAATCAGCCCCAGCATTTT. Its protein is CASRRTGDLYGNQPQHF.

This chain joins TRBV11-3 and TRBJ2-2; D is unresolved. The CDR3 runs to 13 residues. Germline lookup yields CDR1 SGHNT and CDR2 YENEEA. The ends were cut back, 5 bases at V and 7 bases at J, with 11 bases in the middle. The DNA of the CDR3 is TGTGCCAGCAGCATCATCAGCTACGGGGAGCTGTTTTTT. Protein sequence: CASSIISYGELFF.

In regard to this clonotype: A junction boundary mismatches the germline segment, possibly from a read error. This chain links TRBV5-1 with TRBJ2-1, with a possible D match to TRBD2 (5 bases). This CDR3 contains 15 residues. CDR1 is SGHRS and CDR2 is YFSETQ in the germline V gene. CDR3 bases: TGCGCCAGCAGCTTGGCGGGTCAAGGCGGGCATGAGCAGTTATTC. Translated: CASSLAGQGGHEQLF.

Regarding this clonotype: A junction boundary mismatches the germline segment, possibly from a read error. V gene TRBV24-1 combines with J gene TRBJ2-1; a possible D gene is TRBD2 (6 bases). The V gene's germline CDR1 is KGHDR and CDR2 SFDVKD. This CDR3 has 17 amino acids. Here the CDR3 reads CATSDTAPGRGSNEQFF. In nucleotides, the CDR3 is TGCGCCACCAGTGATACCGCCCCGGGGCGGGGAAGCAATGAGCAGTTCTTC.

CDR3 residues: CASSLTWSRSPLHF. CDR3 DNA sequence: TGTGCCAGCAGCCTGACATGGTCTCGATCGCCCCTCCACTTT. The rearrangement joins TRBV11-1 to TRBJ1-6, with D uncertain. This CDR3 has 14 residues. The V gene lost 5 bases and the J gene lost 13 bases, with 18 bases spanning the gap. Germline loops: CDR1 SGHAT, CDR2 FQDESV (reference sequence).

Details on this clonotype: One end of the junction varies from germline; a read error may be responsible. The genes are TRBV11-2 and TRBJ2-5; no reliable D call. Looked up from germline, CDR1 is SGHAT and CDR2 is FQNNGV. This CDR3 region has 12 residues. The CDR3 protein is CASSEGWETRYF. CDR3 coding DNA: TGTGCCAGCAGCGAAGGGTGGGAAACCCGGTACTTC.

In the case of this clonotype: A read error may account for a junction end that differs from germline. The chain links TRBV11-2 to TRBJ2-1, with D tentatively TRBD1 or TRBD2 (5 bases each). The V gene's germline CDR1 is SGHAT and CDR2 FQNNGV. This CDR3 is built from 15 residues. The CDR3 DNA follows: TGTGCCAGCAGCCCAGTTGGGGGAGCCGACAATGAGCAATTCTTC. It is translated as CASSPVGGADNEQFF.

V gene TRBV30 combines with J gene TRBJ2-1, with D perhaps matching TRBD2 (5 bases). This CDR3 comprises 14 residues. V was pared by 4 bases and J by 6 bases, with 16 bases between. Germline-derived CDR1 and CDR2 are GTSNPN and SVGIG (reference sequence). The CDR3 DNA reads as TGTGCCTGGACCCCTAGCCCTTGGGGCAATGAGCAGTTCTTC. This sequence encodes CAWTPSPWGNEQFF.